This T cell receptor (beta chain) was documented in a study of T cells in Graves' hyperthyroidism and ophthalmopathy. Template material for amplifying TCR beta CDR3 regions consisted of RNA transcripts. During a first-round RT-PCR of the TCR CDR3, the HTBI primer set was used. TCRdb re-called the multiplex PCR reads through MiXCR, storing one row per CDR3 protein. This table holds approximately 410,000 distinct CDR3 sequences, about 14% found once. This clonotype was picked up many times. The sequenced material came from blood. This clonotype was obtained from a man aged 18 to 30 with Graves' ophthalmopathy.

The CDR3: CASSFQGTTEAFF. CDR3 nucleotides: TGTGCCAGCAGCTTCCAGGGTACCACTGAAGCTTTCTTT. This chain links TRBV11-2 with TRBJ1-1; D might be TRBD1 (5 bases). V lost 3 bases to trimming and J lost 4 bases, with 9 bases between them. This CDR3 is 13 amino acids long. Germline loops: CDR1 SGHAT, CDR2 FQNNGV.